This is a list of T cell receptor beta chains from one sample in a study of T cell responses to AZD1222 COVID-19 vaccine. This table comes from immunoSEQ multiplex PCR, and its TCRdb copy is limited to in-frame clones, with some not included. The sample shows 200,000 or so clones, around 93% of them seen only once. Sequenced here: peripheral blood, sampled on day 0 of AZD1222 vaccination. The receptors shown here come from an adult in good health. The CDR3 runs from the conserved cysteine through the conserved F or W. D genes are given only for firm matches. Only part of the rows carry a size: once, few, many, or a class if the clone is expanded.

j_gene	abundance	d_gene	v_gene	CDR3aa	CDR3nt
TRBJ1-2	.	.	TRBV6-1	CASSDANYGYTF	TGTGCCAGCAGTGACGCGAACTATGGCTACACCTTC
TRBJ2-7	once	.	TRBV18	CASSPGEQYF	TGTGCCAGCTCACCTGGCGAGCAGTACTTC
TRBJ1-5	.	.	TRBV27	CASSGHSNQPQHF	TGTGCCAGCAGTGGTCATAGCAATCAGCCCCAGCATTTT
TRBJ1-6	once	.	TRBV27	CASRRSFSSYNSPLHF	TGTGCCAGCAGACGGTCATTTAGCTCCTATAATTCACCCCTCCACTTT
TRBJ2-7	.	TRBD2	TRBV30	CAWSPPRTSAHYEQYF	TGTGCCTGGAGTCCACCCCGGACTAGCGCACACTACGAGCAGTACTTC
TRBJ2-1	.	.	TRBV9	CASSVGYEQFF	TGTGCCAGCAGCGTAGGATATGAGCAGTTCTTC
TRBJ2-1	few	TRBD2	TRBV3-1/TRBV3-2	CASSQGAGALYNEQFF	TGTGCCAGCAGCCAAGGAGCGGGGGCCCTCTACAATGAGCAGTTCTTC
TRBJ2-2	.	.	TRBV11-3	CASSLGEAGELFF	TGTGCCAGCAGCTTAGGAGAAGCCGGGGAGCTGTTTTTT
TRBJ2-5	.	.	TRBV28	CASSLVGWTVQETQYF	TGTGCCAGCAGCCTCGTTGGATGGACAGTTCAAGAGACCCAGTACTTC
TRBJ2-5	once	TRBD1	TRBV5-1	CASSSTGTETQYF	TGCGCCAGCAGCTCGACAGGGACAGAGACCCAGTACTTC
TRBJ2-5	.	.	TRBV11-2	CASSLEAVLQETQYF	TGTGCCAGCAGCTTAGAGGCGGTACTACAAGAGACCCAGTACTTC
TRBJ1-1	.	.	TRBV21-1	CASSKALRGAGYTEAFF	TGTGCCAGCAGCAAAGCGCTTCGGGGAGCCGGGTACACTGAAGCTTTCTTT
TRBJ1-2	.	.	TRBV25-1	CASSDHRANYGYTF	TGTGCCAGCAGTGACCACAGAGCTAACTATGGCTACACCTTC
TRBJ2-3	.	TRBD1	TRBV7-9	CASSLGGQGVTDTQYF	TGTGCCAGCAGCTTAGGGGGACAGGGGGTCACAGATACGCAGTATTTT
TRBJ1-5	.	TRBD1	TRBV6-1	CASSGQGPGGNQPQHF	TGTGCCAGCAGTGGACAGGGGCCGGGGGGCAATCAGCCCCAGCATTTT
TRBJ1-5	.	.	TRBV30	CAWSWGTAYQPQHF	TGTGCCTGGAGTTGGGGGACTGCTTATCAGCCCCAGCATTTT
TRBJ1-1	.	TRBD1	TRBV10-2	CASSAQGAEAFF	TGCGCCAGCAGTGCACAGGGGGCTGAAGCTTTCTTT
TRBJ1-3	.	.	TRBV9	CASSRRSGNTIYF	TGTGCCAGCAGCCGCCGCTCTGGAAACACCATATATTTT
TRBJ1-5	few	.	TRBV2	CASRLRGGGIQPQHF	TGTGCCAGCAGGCTTCGTGGAGGGGGTATTCAGCCCCAGCATTTT
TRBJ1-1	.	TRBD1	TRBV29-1	CSAGQGGAEAFF	TGCAGCGCCGGACAGGGGGGGGCTGAAGCTTTCTTT
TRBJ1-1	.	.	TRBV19	CASSMDTEAFF	TGTGCCAGTAGTATGGACACTGAAGCTTTCTTT
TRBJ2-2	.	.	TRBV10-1	CASMDPSTGELFF	TGCGCCAGCATGGACCCGAGCACCGGGGAGCTGTTTTTT
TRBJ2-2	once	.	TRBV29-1	CSVRDTGELFF	TGCAGCGTGAGGGACACCGGGGAGCTGTTTTTT
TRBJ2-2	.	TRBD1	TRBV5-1	CASSLAAQGARGGELFF	TGCGCCAGCAGCTTGGCCGCCCAGGGGGCGCGTGGCGGGGAGCTGTTTTTT
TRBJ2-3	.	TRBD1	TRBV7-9	CASSLVGQGYTDTQYF	TGTGCCAGCAGCTTAGTCGGACAGGGATACACAGATACGCAGTATTTT
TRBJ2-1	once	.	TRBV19	CASSTDPLGNEQFF	TGTGCCAGTAGTACCGACCCGTTGGGGAATGAGCAGTTCTTC
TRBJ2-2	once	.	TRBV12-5	CASGLTTNTGELFF	TGTGCTAGTGGTCTTACAACGAACACCGGGGAGCTGTTTTTT
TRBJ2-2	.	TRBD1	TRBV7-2	CASSRDRGGSGELFF	TGTGCCAGCAGCCGGGACAGGGGAGGATCCGGGGAGCTGTTTTTT
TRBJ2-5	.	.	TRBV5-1	CASSLNVVNRETQYF	TGCGCCAGCAGCTTGAATGTGGTCAATCGGGAGACCCAGTACTTC
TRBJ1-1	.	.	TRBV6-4	CASSEDPRTEAFF	TGTGCCAGCAGTGAAGACCCAAGGACTGAAGCTTTCTTT
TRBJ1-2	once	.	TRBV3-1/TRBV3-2	CASSHRDLNGYTF	TGTGCCAGCAGCCACAGGGATTTGAATGGCTACACCTTC
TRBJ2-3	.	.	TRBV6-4	CAYRRSTDTQYF	TGTGCCTACAGGCGTTCCACAGATACGCAGTATTTT
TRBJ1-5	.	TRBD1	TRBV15	CATSMDRETNQPQHF	TGTGCCACATCTATGGACAGGGAGACGAATCAGCCCCAGCATTTT
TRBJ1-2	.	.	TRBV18	CASSPPSKNYGYTF	TGTGCCAGCTCACCACCGAGCAAAAACTATGGCTACACCTTC
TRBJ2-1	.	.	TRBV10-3	CAISEGDEQFF	TGTGCCATCAGTGAGGGGGATGAGCAGTTCTTC
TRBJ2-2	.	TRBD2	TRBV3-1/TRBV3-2	CASSQGLAGAPGELFF	TGTGCCAGCAGCCAAGGTCTAGCGGGAGCCCCCGGGGAGCTGTTTTTT
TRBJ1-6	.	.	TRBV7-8	CASSLAGGAHSPLHF	TGTGCCAGCAGCTTAGCGGGGGGGGCGCATTCACCCCTCCACTTT
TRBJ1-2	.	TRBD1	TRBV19	CASSMGQGVGGYTF	TGTGCCAGTAGTATGGGACAGGGGGTAGGTGGCTACACCTTC
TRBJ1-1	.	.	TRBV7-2	CASSPRMAGRTEAFF	TGTGCCAGCAGCCCCCGGATGGCGGGAAGAACTGAAGCTTTCTTT
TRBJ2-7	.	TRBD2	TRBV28	CASRAGGEQYF	TGTGCCAGCAGGGCGGGGGGCGAGCAGTACTTC